A selection of T cell receptor beta chains follows, all from one sample in a study of blood T cell repertoires in COVID-19. Some clones are missing from TCRdb's copy, which holds only in-frame ones; the method was immunoSEQ multiplex PCR. In the table there are hundreds of thousands of clones, less than 90% of which are singletons. Sequencing was carried out using PBMCs or T cells enriched from blood (not recorded which). The source of these receptors is a young woman who had recovered from COVID-19. Both conserved end residues are part of each CDR3. D genes are given only for firm matches. Some rows mark clone size as missing; the rest say once, few, many or name a class of expanded clone.

J gene: TRBJ2-3
clone size: NA
D gene: TRBD2
V gene: TRBV30
CDR3 protein: CAWSSGGADTQYF
CDR3 DNA: TGTGCCTGGTCTAGCGGGGGGGCAGATACGCAGTATTTT

J gene: TRBJ1-5
clone size: NA
D gene: NA
V gene: TRBV2
CDR3 protein: CASSRANQPQHF
CDR3 DNA: TGTGCCAGCAGCAGGGCTAATCAGCCCCAGCATTTT

J gene: TRBJ2-5
clone size: NA
D gene: NA
V gene: TRBV5-1
CDR3 protein: CASRQQLQETQYF
CDR3 DNA: TGCGCCAGCAGACAGCAGTTACAAGAGACCCAGTACTTC

J gene: TRBJ2-1
clone size: NA
D gene: TRBD2
V gene: TRBV30
CDR3 protein: CAWSRGGLYNEQFF
CDR3 DNA: TGTGCCTGGAGTCGGGGGGGCTTGTACAATGAGCAGTTCTTC

J gene: TRBJ1-2
clone size: NA
D gene: TRBD1
V gene: TRBV28
CDR3 protein: CASRGQANYGYTF
CDR3 DNA: TGTGCCAGCAGGGGACAGGCTAACTATGGCTACACCTTC

J gene: TRBJ2-5
clone size: NA
D gene: TRBD1
V gene: TRBV5-1
CDR3 protein: CASSLSGTGGTETQYF
CDR3 DNA: TGCGCCAGCAGCTTATCCGGGACAGGGGGGACAGAGACCCAGTACTTC

J gene: TRBJ1-1
clone size: NA
D gene: NA
V gene: TRBV2
CDR3 protein: CAFSRDTEAFF
CDR3 DNA: TGTGCCTTCTCTCGAGACACTGAAGCTTTCTTT

J gene: TRBJ2-7
clone size: once
D gene: TRBD1
V gene: TRBV11-2
CDR3 protein: CASSLVRDSYYEQYF
CDR3 DNA: TGTGCCAGCAGCTTAGTCCGGGACAGCTACTACGAGCAGTACTTC

J gene: TRBJ2-1
clone size: NA
D gene: TRBD1
V gene: TRBV2
CDR3 protein: CASSDRDMGQPALSSYNEQFF
CDR3 DNA: TGTGCCAGCAGTGACCGTGACATGGGACAGCCCGCCCTAAGCTCCTACAATGAGCAGTTCTTC

J gene: TRBJ1-5
clone size: NA
D gene: TRBD1
V gene: TRBV5-1
CDR3 protein: CASSPTGVGNQPQHF
CDR3 DNA: TGCGCCAGCAGCCCCACAGGGGTTGGCAATCAGCCCCAGCATTTT

J gene: TRBJ1-2
clone size: NA
D gene: TRBD1
V gene: TRBV7-8
CDR3 protein: CASSYRGNYGYTF
CDR3 DNA: TGTGCCAGCAGCTACAGGGGGAACTATGGCTACACCTTC

J gene: TRBJ2-3
clone size: NA
D gene: TRBD1
V gene: TRBV19
CDR3 protein: CASSEDRLGTDTQYF
CDR3 DNA: TGTGCCAGTAGCGAGGACAGGTTAGGGACAGATACGCAGTATTTT

J gene: TRBJ2-4
clone size: NA
D gene: NA
V gene: TRBV3-1/TRBV3-2
CDR3 protein: CASSQWGRDKNIQYF
CDR3 DNA: TGTGCCAGCAGCCAATGGGGCAGGGACAAAAACATTCAGTACTTC

J gene: TRBJ2-2
clone size: NA
D gene: TRBD1
V gene: TRBV7-9
CDR3 protein: CASSLEGTGVPGELFF
CDR3 DNA: TGTGCCAGCAGCTTAGAAGGGACAGGCGTTCCCGGGGAGCTGTTTTTT

J gene: TRBJ2-7
clone size: NA
D gene: NA
V gene: TRBV30
CDR3 protein: CAWRIQGGSYEQYF
CDR3 DNA: TGTGCCTGGAGGATACAGGGAGGGTCCTACGAGCAGTACTTC

J gene: TRBJ2-2
clone size: NA
D gene: TRBD1
V gene: TRBV5-1
CDR3 protein: CASSLGTANTGELFF
CDR3 DNA: TGCGCCAGCAGCTTAGGGACAGCAAACACCGGGGAGCTGTTTTTT

J gene: TRBJ1-6
clone size: NA
D gene: NA
V gene: TRBV18
CDR3 protein: CASSPEGSSYNSPLHF
CDR3 DNA: TGTGCCAGCTCACCGGAGGGTAGCTCCTATAATTCACCCCTCCACTTT

J gene: TRBJ1-5
clone size: NA
D gene: NA
V gene: TRBV6-5
CDR3 protein: CASSSGGGPQHF
CDR3 DNA: TGTGCCAGCAGTTCGGGAGGGGGGCCCCAGCATTTT

J gene: TRBJ1-4
clone size: NA
D gene: TRBD1
V gene: TRBV28
CDR3 protein: CASSMQGAGEKLFF
CDR3 DNA: TGTGCCAGCAGTATGCAGGGGGCGGGGGAAAAACTGTTTTTT

J gene: TRBJ1-1
clone size: NA
D gene: NA
V gene: TRBV5-4
CDR3 protein: CASSPPRGVNTEAFF
CDR3 DNA: TGTGCCAGCAGCCCCCCGAGAGGAGTGAACACTGAAGCTTTCTTT

J gene: TRBJ2-7
clone size: NA
D gene: NA
V gene: TRBV25-1
CDR3 protein: CASRSSYEQYF
CDR3 DNA: TGTGCCAGCAGGAGCTCCTACGAGCAGTACTTC

J gene: TRBJ1-5
clone size: NA
D gene: NA
V gene: TRBV19
CDR3 protein: CASSFLRAWDQPQHF
CDR3 DNA: TGTGCCAGTAGTTTCCTCAGGGCATGGGATCAGCCCCAGCATTTT

J gene: TRBJ2-2
clone size: few
D gene: NA
V gene: TRBV14
CDR3 protein: CASSRRGPGVNTGELFF
CDR3 DNA: TGTGCCAGCAGCCGTAGGGGCCCAGGCGTGAACACCGGGGAGCTGTTTTTT

J gene: TRBJ1-2
clone size: NA
D gene: NA
V gene: TRBV18
CDR3 protein: CASSSGGGQNPYGYTF
CDR3 DNA: TGTGCCAGCTCATCCGGCGGAGGACAGAATCCTTATGGCTACACCTTC

J gene: TRBJ2-3
clone size: few
D gene: TRBD1
V gene: TRBV7-9
CDR3 protein: CASSLWTGEADTQYF
CDR3 DNA: TGTGCCAGCAGCTTATGGACAGGGGAGGCAGATACGCAGTATTTT

J gene: TRBJ1-2
clone size: NA
D gene: NA
V gene: TRBV6-5
CDR3 protein: CASNEMTGYGYTF
CDR3 DNA: TGTGCCAGCAACGAGATGACAGGCTATGGCTACACCTTC

J gene: TRBJ1-2
clone size: NA
D gene: NA
V gene: TRBV13
CDR3 protein: CASSSRQEPTYGYTF
CDR3 DNA: TGTGCCAGCAGCTCACGACAAGAGCCTACCTATGGCTACACCTTC

J gene: TRBJ1-3
clone size: NA
D gene: NA
V gene: TRBV5-4
CDR3 protein: CASSLGSGNTIYF
CDR3 DNA: TGTGCCAGCAGCTTGGGTTCGGGAAACACCATATATTTT

J gene: TRBJ2-3
clone size: NA
D gene: NA
V gene: TRBV28
CDR3 protein: CASSYGSRGYTDTQYF
CDR3 DNA: TGTGCCAGCAGCTACGGGTCACGGGGGTACACAGATACGCAGTATTTT

J gene: TRBJ2-7
clone size: NA
D gene: TRBD1
V gene: TRBV28
CDR3 protein: CASSPGTGGTYEQYF
CDR3 DNA: TGTGCCAGCAGTCCCGGGACAGGGGGGACCTACGAGCAGTACTTC

J gene: TRBJ1-4
clone size: NA
D gene: NA
V gene: TRBV7-9
CDR3 protein: CASSFTWEPTGEKLFF
CDR3 DNA: TGTGCCAGCAGCTTTACCTGGGAGCCAACCGGTGAAAAACTGTTTTTT

J gene: TRBJ1-1
clone size: NA
D gene: NA
V gene: TRBV28
CDR3 protein: CASSLLRVRNTEAFF
CDR3 DNA: TGTGCCAGCAGTTTATTGCGGGTGAGGAACACTGAAGCTTTCTTT

J gene: TRBJ1-3
clone size: NA
D gene: NA
V gene: TRBV5-1
CDR3 protein: CASSLASGRGNTIYF
CDR3 DNA: TGCGCCAGCAGCTTGGCCTCAGGAAGGGGAAACACCATATATTTT

J gene: TRBJ1-2
clone size: NA
D gene: NA
V gene: TRBV7-9
CDR3 protein: CASRGRRSNYGYTF
CDR3 DNA: TGTGCCAGCCGCGGGCGCCGTAGTAACTATGGCTACACCTTC

J gene: TRBJ2-5
clone size: few
D gene: NA
V gene: TRBV6-5
CDR3 protein: CASMSNSKETQYF
CDR3 DNA: TGTGCCAGCATGAGCAACAGTAAAGAGACCCAGTACTTC

J gene: TRBJ1-1
clone size: few
D gene: TRBD1
V gene: TRBV4-1
CDR3 protein: CASSQDQTGGWNTEAFF
CDR3 DNA: TGCGCCAGCAGCCAAGATCAGACAGGGGGCTGGAACACTGAAGCTTTCTTT

J gene: TRBJ2-1
clone size: NA
D gene: NA
V gene: TRBV18
CDR3 protein: CASSPRVGDRLEQFF
CDR3 DNA: TGTGCCAGCTCACCACGGGTGGGAGACAGGCTGGAGCAGTTCTTC

J gene: TRBJ2-1
clone size: NA
D gene: TRBD1
V gene: TRBV15
CDR3 protein: CATSARDRGSDEQFF
CDR3 DNA: TGTGCCACCAGCGCCCGGGACAGGGGATCGGATGAGCAGTTCTTC

J gene: TRBJ1-2
clone size: once
D gene: NA
V gene: TRBV6-2/TRBV6-3
CDR3 protein: CASSHGGAGGYTF
CDR3 DNA: TGTGCCAGCAGCCACGGCGGGGCGGGTGGCTACACCTTC

J gene: TRBJ2-3
clone size: NA
D gene: TRBD2
V gene: TRBV24-1
CDR3 protein: CATSDPKTSGGRSDTQYF
CDR3 DNA: TGTGCCACCAGTGACCCAAAGACTAGCGGGGGGAGGTCAGATACGCAGTATTTT

J gene: TRBJ1-1
clone size: NA
D gene: NA
V gene: TRBV4-2
CDR3 protein: CASSQDRQGRGEAFF
CDR3 DNA: TGTGCCAGCAGCCAAGATCGCCAGGGTAGGGGTGAAGCTTTCTTT

J gene: TRBJ1-5
clone size: NA
D gene: TRBD1
V gene: TRBV12-5
CDR3 protein: CASGRTGGNQPQHF
CDR3 DNA: TGTGCTAGTGGTCGGACAGGGGGCAATCAGCCCCAGCATTTT

J gene: TRBJ2-7
clone size: NA
D gene: TRBD2
V gene: TRBV27
CDR3 protein: CASSLGSSGSYEQYF
CDR3 DNA: TGTGCCAGCAGTTTGGGGTCTAGCGGATCCTACGAGCAGTACTTC

J gene: TRBJ1-2
clone size: NA
D gene: TRBD1
V gene: TRBV6-5
CDR3 protein: CASSLQGGGYTF
CDR3 DNA: TGTGCCAGCAGTCTCCAGGGGGGTGGCTACACCTTC

J gene: TRBJ1-2
clone size: NA
D gene: TRBD1
V gene: TRBV3-1/TRBV3-2
CDR3 protein: CASSQGIRTGYGYTF
CDR3 DNA: TGTGCCAGCAGCCAAGGAATTAGGACAGGGTATGGCTACACCTTC

J gene: TRBJ2-7
clone size: NA
D gene: TRBD2
V gene: TRBV11-2
CDR3 protein: CASSPEGSGGGFEQYF
CDR3 DNA: TGTGCCAGCAGCCCCGAAGGTAGCGGCGGGGGGTTTGAGCAGTACTTC

J gene: TRBJ1-5
clone size: NA
D gene: NA
V gene: TRBV7-8
CDR3 protein: CASSLISSAGNQPQHF
CDR3 DNA: TGTGCCAGCAGCTTAATATCTTCGGCAGGGAATCAGCCCCAGCATTTT

J gene: TRBJ1-2
clone size: NA
D gene: NA
V gene: TRBV2
CDR3 protein: CASTPLQGSGGYTF
CDR3 DNA: TGTGCCAGCACCCCATTACAGGGTTCGGGAGGCTACACCTTC